A selection of T cell receptor beta chains follows, all from one sample in a study of shared clonotypes between healthy human individuals. The assay was immunoSEQ multiplex PCR, and TCRdb's table has in-frame clones only and misses some. The sample has around 500,000 clones, about 72% seen once. The sequenced sample consisted of PBMCs. These TCRs come from a woman between 40 and 50 years old in good health. Some clones in this sample may be carry-over from other donors' samples. Each CDR3 is given with its conserved first and last residue. A D gene is named only where the DNA matches it firmly. Clone sizes are given selectively: once, few, many, or a class where the clone is expanded.

V: TRBV11-2
J: TRBJ2-7
size: -
D: TRBD2
DNA: TGTGCCAGCAGCTTTCTAGCGGGAGCCTACGAGCAGTACTTC
CDR3: CASSFLAGAYEQYF

V: TRBV11-2
J: TRBJ2-3
size: -
D: -
DNA: TGTGCCAGCAGAAGGCCCGGAGGTACAGATACGCAGTATTTT
CDR3: CASRRPGGTDTQYF

V: TRBV2
J: TRBJ2-3
size: -
D: -
DNA: TGTGCCAGCAGTGAAGGAGGGTTACGTACAGATACGCAGTATTTT
CDR3: CASSEGGLRTDTQYF

V: TRBV7-2
J: TRBJ2-7
size: many
D: -
DNA: TGTGCCAGCAGCTCCGGACTTCTGCCCTACGAGCAGTACTTC
CDR3: CASSSGLLPYEQYF

V: TRBV2
J: TRBJ1-3
size: -
D: -
DNA: TGTGCCAGCAGGCGACAAACTGGAAACACCATATATTTT
CDR3: CASRRQTGNTIYF

V: TRBV18
J: TRBJ1-1
size: -
D: TRBD1
DNA: TGTGCCAGCTCACCACCGGGACAGTACACTGAAGCTTTCTTT
CDR3: CASSPPGQYTEAFF

V: TRBV28
J: TRBJ2-7
size: -
D: TRBD2
DNA: TGTGCCGCTACTAGGGGGGGCGGGAGGAGCGAGCAGTACTTC
CDR3: CAATRGGGRSEQYF

V: TRBV5-1
J: TRBJ2-2
size: -
D: -
DNA: TGCGCCAGCAGCTTACAGCTAGACCCCGGGGAGCTGTTTTTT
CDR3: CASSLQLDPGELFF

V: TRBV30
J: TRBJ1-6
size: few
D: -
DNA: TGTGCCTGGAGTGGGACCTCCAATTGGGCCCTCCACTTT
CDR3: CAWSGTSNWALHF

V: TRBV6-1
J: TRBJ2-7
size: -
D: TRBD2
DNA: TGTGCCAGCAGTGGCGGACTAGCGAGTACCTACGAGCAGTACTTC
CDR3: CASSGGLASTYEQYF

V: TRBV18
J: TRBJ2-5
size: -
D: -
DNA: TGTGCCAGCTCACCAGCTTTAGGAGAGACCCAGTACTTC
CDR3: CASSPALGETQYF

V: TRBV9
J: TRBJ1-1
size: -
D: -
DNA: TGTGCCAGCAGCGTGCAGGGCCGGGGTCACACTGAAGCTTTCTTT
CDR3: CASSVQGRGHTEAFF

V: TRBV4-2
J: TRBJ2-1
size: -
D: -
DNA: TGTGCCAGCAGCCCCACGACTCCTGAGAGCTCCTACAATGAGCAGTTCTTC
CDR3: CASSPTTPESSYNEQFF

V: TRBV7-9
J: TRBJ2-6
size: -
D: TRBD2
DNA: TGTGCCAGCAGCTACGGGAGGGGACCAAGCTCTGGGGCCAACGTCCTGACTTTC
CDR3: CASSYGRGPSSGANVLTF

V: TRBV5-4
J: TRBJ2-7
size: -
D: TRBD2
DNA: TGTGCCAGCAGCTTTGGGGGACTAGGGCCCTACGAGCAGTACTTC
CDR3: CASSFGGLGPYEQYF

V: TRBV5-1
J: TRBJ2-6
size: -
D: -
DNA: TGCGCCAGCAGCTTAGGGGTCGGGGCCAACGTCCTGACTTTC
CDR3: CASSLGVGANVLTF

V: TRBV7-2
J: TRBJ2-6
size: once
D: -
DNA: TGTGCCAGCACCGCGGCGGGCCATCCCATGGGCTCTGGGGCCAACGTCCTGACTTTC
CDR3: CASTAAGHPMGSGANVLTF

V: TRBV11-2
J: TRBJ2-5
size: -
D: TRBD1
DNA: TGTGCCAGCAGCAAGACAGGGAAAGAGACCCAGTACTTC
CDR3: CASSKTGKETQYF

V: TRBV5-1
J: TRBJ2-2
size: -
D: -
DNA: TGCGCCAGCAGCTTAGGCACAACTACCGGGGAGCTGTTTTTT
CDR3: CASSLGTTTGELFF

V: TRBV7-9
J: TRBJ2-6
size: -
D: TRBD1
DNA: TGTGCCAGCAGCTTAGGAGGGGGCGGCAACGTCCTGACTTTC
CDR3: CASSLGGGGNVLTF

V: TRBV27
J: TRBJ2-2
size: -
D: TRBD1
DNA: TGTGCCAGCAGCCCCCCGGCCCGGACAGGGGGCGCGAACACCGGGGAGCTGTTTTTT
CDR3: CASSPPARTGGANTGELFF

V: TRBV28
J: TRBJ1-1
size: -
D: -
DNA: TGTGCCAGCATTAGCTCACCCGTCACTGAAGCTTTCTTT
CDR3: CASISSPVTEAFF

V: TRBV2
J: TRBJ2-5
size: many
D: -
DNA: TGTGCCAGCAGCCTCCTGGTCTCCCAAGAGACCCAGTACTTC
CDR3: CASSLLVSQETQYF

V: TRBV5-4
J: TRBJ2-7
size: -
D: -
DNA: TGTGCCAGCAGAGCCGGGCAGGGCCATGGCTCCGAGCAGTACTTC
CDR3: CASRAGQGHGSEQYF

V: TRBV7-9
J: TRBJ1-1
size: -
D: TRBD1
DNA: TGTGCCAGTACAGGGGATTCAATGAACACTGAAGCTTTCTTT
CDR3: CASTGDSMNTEAFF

V: TRBV27
J: TRBJ2-1
size: few
D: TRBD2
DNA: TGTGCCAGCAGTTGGGGACTAGCGGGAACTACCTACAATGAGCAGTTCTTC
CDR3: CASSWGLAGTTYNEQFF

V: TRBV5-4
J: TRBJ2-1
size: -
D: TRBD2
DNA: TGTGCCAGCAGTTTGACTAGCGCAACCTGGGGCAATGAGCAGTTCTTC
CDR3: CASSLTSATWGNEQFF

V: TRBV7-9
J: TRBJ2-7
size: once
D: TRBD2
DNA: TGTGCCAGCAGCCTCCCTGGCGGGAGGGCCGGGGAGCAGTACTTC
CDR3: CASSLPGGRAGEQYF

V: TRBV5-1
J: TRBJ2-1
size: -
D: -
DNA: TGCGCCAGCAGCTGGGGGGCTAGCGGTCCCTACAATGAGCAGTTCTTC
CDR3: CASSWGASGPYNEQFF

V: TRBV6-5
J: TRBJ2-7
size: -
D: -
DNA: TGTGCCAGCAGTAGAACAGGGCCCTACGAGCAGTACTTC
CDR3: CASSRTGPYEQYF

V: TRBV5-1
J: TRBJ2-3
size: -
D: -
DNA: TGCGCCAGCAGCTTGGCGGACAGCTCGACGCACACAGATACGCAGTATTTT
CDR3: CASSLADSSTHTDTQYF